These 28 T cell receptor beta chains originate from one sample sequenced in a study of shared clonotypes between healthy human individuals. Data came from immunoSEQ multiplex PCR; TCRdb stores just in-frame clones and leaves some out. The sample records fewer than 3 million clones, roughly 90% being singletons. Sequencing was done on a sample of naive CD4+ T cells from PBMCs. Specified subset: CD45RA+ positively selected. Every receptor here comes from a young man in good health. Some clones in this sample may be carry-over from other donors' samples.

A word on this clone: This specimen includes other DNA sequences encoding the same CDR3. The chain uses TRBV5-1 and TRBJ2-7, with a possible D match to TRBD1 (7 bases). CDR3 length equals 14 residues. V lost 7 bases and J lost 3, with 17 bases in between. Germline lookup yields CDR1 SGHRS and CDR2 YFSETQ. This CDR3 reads CASRTSGDSYEQYF. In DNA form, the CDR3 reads TGCGCCAGCCGCACTTCGGGGGACAGCTACGAGCAGTACTTC.

CDR3 sequence: CATTGTGNTIYF. CDR3 coding DNA: TGTGCCACAACAGGGACTGGAAACACCATATATTTT. The chain uses TRBV15 and TRBJ1-3, with a possible D match to TRBD1 (6 bases). CDR1 and CDR2 (germline): LNHNV, YYDKDF (reference sequence). The CDR3 spans 12 residues. The V gene lost 9 bases and the J gene lost 2 bases, with 8 bases spanning the gap.

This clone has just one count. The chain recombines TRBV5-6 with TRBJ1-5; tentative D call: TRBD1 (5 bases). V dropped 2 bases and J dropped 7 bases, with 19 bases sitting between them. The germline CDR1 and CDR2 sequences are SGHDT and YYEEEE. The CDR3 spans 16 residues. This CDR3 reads CASSLREGSGEQPQHF. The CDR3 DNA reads TGTGCCAGCAGCTTAAGAGAGGGGAGCGGAGAGCAGCCCCAGCATTTT.

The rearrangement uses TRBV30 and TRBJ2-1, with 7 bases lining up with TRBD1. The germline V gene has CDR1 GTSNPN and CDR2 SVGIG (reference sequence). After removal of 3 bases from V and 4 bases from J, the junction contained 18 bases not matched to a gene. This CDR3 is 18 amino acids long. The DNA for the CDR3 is TGTGCCTGGAGCTCACCCTTAGACAGGGCGTTACTGTACAATGAGCAGTTCTTC. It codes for CAWSSPLDRALLYNEQFF.

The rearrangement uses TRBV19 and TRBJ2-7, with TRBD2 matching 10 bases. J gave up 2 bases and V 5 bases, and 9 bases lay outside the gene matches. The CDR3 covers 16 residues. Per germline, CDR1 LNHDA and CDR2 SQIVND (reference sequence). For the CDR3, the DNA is TGTGCCAGTAGTGAAAGAGCGGGAGGGCCGACCTACGAGCAGTACTTC. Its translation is CASSERAGGPTYEQYF.

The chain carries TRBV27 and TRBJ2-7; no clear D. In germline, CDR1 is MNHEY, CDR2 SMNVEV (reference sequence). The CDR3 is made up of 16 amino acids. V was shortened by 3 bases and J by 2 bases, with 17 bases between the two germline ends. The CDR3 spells CASSFSGSRVPYEQYF. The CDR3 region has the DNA TGTGCCAGCAGTTTCTCGGGTAGCCGGGTTCCCTACGAGCAGTACTTC.

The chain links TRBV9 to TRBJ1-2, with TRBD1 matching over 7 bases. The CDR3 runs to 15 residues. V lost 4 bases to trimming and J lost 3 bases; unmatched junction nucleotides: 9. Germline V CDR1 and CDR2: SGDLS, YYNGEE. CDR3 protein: CASSTPGTEYYGYTF. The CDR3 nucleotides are TGTGCCAGCAGCACCCCCGGGACAGAGTACTATGGCTACACCTTC.

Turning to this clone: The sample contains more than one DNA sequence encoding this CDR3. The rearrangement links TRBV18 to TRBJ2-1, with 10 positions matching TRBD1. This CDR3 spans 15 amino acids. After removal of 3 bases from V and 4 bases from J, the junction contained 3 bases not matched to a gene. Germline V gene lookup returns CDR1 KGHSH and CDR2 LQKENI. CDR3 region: CASSPGQGGYNEQFF. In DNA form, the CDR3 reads TGTGCCAGCTCACCCGGACAGGGGGGGTACAATGAGCAGTTCTTC.

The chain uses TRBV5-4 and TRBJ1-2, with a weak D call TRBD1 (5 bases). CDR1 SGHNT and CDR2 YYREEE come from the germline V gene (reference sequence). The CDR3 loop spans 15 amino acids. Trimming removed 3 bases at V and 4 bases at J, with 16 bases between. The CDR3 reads CASSSPPGAGYGYTF. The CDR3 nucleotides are TGTGCCAGCAGCTCCCCCCCCGGGGCAGGCTATGGCTACACCTTC.

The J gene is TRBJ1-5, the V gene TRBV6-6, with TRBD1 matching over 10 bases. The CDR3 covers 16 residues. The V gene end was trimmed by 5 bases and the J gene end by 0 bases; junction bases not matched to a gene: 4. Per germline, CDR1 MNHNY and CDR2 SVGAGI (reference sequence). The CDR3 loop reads CASSGDRGFSNQPQHF. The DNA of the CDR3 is TGTGCCAGCAGTGGGGACAGGGGATTTAGCAATCAGCCCCAGCATTTT.

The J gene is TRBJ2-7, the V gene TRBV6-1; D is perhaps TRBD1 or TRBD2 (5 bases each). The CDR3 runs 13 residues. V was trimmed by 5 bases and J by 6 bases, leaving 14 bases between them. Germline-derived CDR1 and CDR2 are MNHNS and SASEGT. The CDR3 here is CASSQLGVREQYF. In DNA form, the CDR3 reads TGTGCCAGCAGTCAATTGGGGGTCCGCGAGCAGTACTTC.

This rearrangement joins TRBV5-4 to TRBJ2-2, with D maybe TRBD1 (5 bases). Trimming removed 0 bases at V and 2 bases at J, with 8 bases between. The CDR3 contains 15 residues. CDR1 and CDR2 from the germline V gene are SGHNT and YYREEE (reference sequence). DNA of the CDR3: TGTGCCAGCAGCTTGGCACAGGTAAACACCGGGGAGCTGTTTTTT. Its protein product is CASSLAQVNTGELFF.

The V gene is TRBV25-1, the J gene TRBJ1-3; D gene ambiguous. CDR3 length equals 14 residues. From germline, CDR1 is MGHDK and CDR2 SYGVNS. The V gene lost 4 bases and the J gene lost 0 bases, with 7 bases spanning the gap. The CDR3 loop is CASSAPGSGNTIYF. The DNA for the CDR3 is TGTGCCAGCAGTGCCCCAGGCTCTGGAAACACCATATATTTT. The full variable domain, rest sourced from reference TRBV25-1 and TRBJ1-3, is EADIYQTPRYLVIGTGKKITLECSQTMGHDKMYWYQQDPGMELHLIHYSYGVNSTEKGDLSSESTVSRIRTEHFPLTLESARPSHTSQYLCASSAPGSGNTIYFGEGSWLTVV.

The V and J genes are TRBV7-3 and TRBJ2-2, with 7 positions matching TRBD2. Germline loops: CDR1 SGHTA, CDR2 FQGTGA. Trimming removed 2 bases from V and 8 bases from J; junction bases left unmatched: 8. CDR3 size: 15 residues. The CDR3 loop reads CASSLGGSGLGELFF. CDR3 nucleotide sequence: TGTGCCAGCAGCTTAGGCGGGAGCGGTTTGGGGGAGCTGTTTTTT.

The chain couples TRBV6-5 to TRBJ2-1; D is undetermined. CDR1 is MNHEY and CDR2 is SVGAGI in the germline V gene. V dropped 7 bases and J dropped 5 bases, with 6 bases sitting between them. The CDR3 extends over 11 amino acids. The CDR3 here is CASIRNNEQFF. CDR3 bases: TGTGCCAGCATCCGGAACAATGAGCAGTTCTTC.

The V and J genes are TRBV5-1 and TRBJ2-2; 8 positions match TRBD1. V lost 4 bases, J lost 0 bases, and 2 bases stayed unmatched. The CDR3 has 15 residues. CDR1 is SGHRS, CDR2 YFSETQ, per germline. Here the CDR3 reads CASSQDRANTGELFF. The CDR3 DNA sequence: TGCGCCAGCAGCCAGGACAGGGCGAACACCGGGGAGCTGTTTTTT.

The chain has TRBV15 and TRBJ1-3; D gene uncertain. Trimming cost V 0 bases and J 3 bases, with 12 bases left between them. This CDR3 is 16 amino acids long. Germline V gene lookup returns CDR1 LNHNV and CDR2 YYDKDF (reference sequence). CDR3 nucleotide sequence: TGTGCCACCAGCAGAGAGGCCCAGTCCGTTGGAAACACCATATATTTT. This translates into CATSREAQSVGNTIYF.

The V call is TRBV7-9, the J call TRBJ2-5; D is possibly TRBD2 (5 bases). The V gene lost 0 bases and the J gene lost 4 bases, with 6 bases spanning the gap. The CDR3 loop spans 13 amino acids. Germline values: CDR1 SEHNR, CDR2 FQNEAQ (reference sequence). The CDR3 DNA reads TGTGCCAGCAGCTTAGCGCTAGCAGAGACCCAGTACTTC. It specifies CASSLALAETQYF.

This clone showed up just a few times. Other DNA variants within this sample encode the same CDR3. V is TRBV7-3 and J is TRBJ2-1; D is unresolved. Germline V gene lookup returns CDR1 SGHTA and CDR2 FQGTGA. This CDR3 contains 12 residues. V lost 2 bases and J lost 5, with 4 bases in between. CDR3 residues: CASSLSDNEQFF. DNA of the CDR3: TGTGCCAGCAGCTTATCGGACAATGAGCAGTTCTTC.

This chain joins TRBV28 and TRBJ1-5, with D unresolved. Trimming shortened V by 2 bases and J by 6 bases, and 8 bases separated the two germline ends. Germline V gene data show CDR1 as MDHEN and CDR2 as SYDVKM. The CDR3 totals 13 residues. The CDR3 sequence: CASSLPVGQPQHF. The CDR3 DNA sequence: TGTGCCAGCAGTTTACCAGTAGGTCAGCCCCAGCATTTT.

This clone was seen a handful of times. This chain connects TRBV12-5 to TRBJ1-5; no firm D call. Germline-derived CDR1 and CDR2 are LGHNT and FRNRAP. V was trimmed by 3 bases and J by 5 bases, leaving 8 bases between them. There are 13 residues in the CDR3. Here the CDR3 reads CASGLDGDQPQHF. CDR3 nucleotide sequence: TGTGCTAGTGGTTTAGACGGAGATCAGCCCCAGCATTTT.

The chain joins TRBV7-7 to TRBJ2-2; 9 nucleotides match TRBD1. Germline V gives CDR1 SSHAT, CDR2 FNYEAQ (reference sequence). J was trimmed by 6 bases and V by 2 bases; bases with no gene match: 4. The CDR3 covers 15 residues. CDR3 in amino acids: CASSLRDRDAGELFF. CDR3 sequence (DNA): TGTGCCAGCAGCTTACGGGACAGGGATGCCGGGGAGCTGTTTTTT.

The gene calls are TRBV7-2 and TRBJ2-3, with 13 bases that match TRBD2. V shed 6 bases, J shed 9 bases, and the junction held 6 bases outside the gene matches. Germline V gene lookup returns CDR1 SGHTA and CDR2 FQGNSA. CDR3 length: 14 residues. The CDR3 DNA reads TGTGCCAGCAGTCAAGGACTAGCGGGAGAAACGCAGTATTTT. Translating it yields CASSQGLAGETQYF.

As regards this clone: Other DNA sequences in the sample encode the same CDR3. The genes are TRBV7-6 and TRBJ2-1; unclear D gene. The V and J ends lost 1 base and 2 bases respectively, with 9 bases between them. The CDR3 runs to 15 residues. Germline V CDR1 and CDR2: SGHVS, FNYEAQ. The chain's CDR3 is CASSLVGPPYNEQFF. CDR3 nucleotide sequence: TGTGCCAGCAGCTTAGTAGGGCCGCCCTACAATGAGCAGTTCTTC.

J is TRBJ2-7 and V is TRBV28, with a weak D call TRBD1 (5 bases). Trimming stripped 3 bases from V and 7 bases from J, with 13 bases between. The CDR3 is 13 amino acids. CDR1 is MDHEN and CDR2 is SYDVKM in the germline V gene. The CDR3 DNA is TGTGCCAGCAGTTTTGACAGACTCGGGGAGCAGTACTTC. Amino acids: CASSFDRLGEQYF.

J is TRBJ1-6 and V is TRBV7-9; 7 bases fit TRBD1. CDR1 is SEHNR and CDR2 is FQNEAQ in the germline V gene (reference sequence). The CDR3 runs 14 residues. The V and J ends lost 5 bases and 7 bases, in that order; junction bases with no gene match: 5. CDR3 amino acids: CASSRDRKNSPLHF. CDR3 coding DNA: TGTGCCAGCAGCCGGGACAGAAAGAATTCACCCCTCCACTTT.

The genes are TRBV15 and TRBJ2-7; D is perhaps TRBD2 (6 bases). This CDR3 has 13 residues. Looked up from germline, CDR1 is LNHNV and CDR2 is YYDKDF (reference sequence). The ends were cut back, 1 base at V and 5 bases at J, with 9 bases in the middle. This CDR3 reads CATSRGGVDEQYF. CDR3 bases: TGTGCCACCAGCAGAGGCGGGGTAGACGAGCAGTACTTC.

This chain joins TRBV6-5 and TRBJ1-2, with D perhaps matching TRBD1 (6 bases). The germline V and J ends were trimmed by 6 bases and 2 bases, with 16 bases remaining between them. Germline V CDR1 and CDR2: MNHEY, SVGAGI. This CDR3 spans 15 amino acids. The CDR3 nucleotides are TGTGCCAGCAGCCGGTCCTCAGGGGAGAACTATGGCTACACCTTC. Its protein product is CASSRSSGENYGYTF.